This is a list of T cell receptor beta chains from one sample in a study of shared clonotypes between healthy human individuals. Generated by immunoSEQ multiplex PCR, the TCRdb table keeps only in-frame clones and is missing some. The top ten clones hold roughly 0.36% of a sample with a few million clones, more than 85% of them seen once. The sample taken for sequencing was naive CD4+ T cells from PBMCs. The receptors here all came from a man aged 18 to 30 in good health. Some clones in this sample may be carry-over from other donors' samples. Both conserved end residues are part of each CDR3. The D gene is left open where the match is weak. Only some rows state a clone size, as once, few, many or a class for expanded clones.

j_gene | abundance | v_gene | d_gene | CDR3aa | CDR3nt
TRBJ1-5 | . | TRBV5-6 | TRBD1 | CASSLRGGVSGNQPQHF | TGTGCCAGCAGCTTGAGAGGGGGCGTTTCAGGCAATCAGCCCCAGCATTTT
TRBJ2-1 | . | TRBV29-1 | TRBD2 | CSSRSAGGNEQFF | TGCAGCTCTCGAAGCGCGGGGGGGAATGAGCAGTTCTTC
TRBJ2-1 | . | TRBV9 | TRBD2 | CASSSPGLAGVNEQFF | TGTGCCAGCAGCTCCCCGGGACTAGCGGGTGTCAATGAGCAGTTCTTC
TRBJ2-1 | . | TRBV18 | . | CASSPGGLPYNEQFF | TGTGCCAGCTCACCAGGGGGACTCCCCTACAATGAGCAGTTCTTC
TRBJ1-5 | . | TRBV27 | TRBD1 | CASSPRQGAHYSNQPQHF | TGTGCCAGCAGTCCCCGACAGGGGGCCCACTATAGCAATCAGCCCCAGCATTTT
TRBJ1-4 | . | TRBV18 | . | CASSPGTVNEKLFF | TGTGCCAGCTCACCTGGGACGGTTAACGAAAAACTGTTTTTT
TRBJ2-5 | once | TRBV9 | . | CASSAAVAQETQYF | TGTGCCAGCAGCGCCGCGGTGGCCCAAGAGACCCAGTACTTC
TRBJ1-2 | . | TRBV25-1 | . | CASSEAGTNADGYTF | TGTGCCAGCAGTGAAGCCGGGACCAACGCAGATGGCTACACCTTC
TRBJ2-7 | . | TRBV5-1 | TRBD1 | CASSLLRTGTDEQYF | TGCGCCAGCAGCTTGTTACGGACAGGGACAGACGAGCAGTACTTC
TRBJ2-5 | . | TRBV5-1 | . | CASRLSHRQETQYF | TGCGCCAGCAGGCTGAGCCACAGACAAGAGACCCAGTACTTC
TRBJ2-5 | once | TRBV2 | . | CASRAGIQETQYF | TGTGCCAGCAGGGCAGGGATCCAAGAGACCCAGTACTTC
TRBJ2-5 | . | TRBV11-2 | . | CASSLQGRGQETQYF | TGTGCCAGCAGCTTACAGGGGAGGGGGCAAGAGACCCAGTACTTC
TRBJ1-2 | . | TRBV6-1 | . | CASSDGGGYGYTF | TGTGCCAGCAGCGACGGGGGGGGGTATGGCTACACCTTC
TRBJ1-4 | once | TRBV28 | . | CASPDTDGEKLFF | TGTGCCAGCCCGGATACAGACGGCGAAAAACTGTTTTTT
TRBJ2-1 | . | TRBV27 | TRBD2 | CASSLRWGTSGNNEQFF | TGTGCCAGCAGTTTAAGGTGGGGGACTAGCGGCAACAATGAGCAGTTCTTC
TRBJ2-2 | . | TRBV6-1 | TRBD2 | CASKRLAGRTGELFF | TGTGCCTCCAAGAGGCTAGCGGGCCGAACCGGGGAGCTGTTTTTT
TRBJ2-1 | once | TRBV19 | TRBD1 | CATRAQGTANNEQFF | TGTGCCACCAGGGCCCAAGGGACAGCTAACAATGAGCAGTTCTTC
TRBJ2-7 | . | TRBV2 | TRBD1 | CASRDGTGAYEQYF | TGTGCCAGCAGGGACGGGACAGGGGCCTACGAGCAGTACTTC
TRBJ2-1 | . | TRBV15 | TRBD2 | CATSAREARGLQFF | TGTGCCACCAGCGCGCGGGAGGCCCGGGGCTTGCAGTTCTTC
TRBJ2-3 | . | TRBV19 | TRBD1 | CASSRQGTDTQYF | TGTGCCAGTAGTCGACAGGGTACAGATACGCAGTATTTT
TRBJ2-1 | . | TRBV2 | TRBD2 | CASSEEAGTYNEQFF | TGTGCCAGCAGTGAAGAAGCGGGAACCTACAATGAGCAGTTCTTC
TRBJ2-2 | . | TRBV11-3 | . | CASSPTPGAGELFF | TGTGCCAGCAGCCCTACACCGGGAGCCGGGGAGCTGTTTTTT
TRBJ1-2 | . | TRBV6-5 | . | CASSYSISGGYGYTF | TGTGCCAGCAGTTACTCGATATCAGGCGGATATGGCTACACCTTC
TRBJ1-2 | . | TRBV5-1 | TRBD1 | CASSTGQGYNYGYTF | TGCGCCAGCAGCACGGGACAGGGGTATAACTATGGCTACACCTTC
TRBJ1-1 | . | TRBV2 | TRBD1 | CARETGVYTEAFF | TGTGCCCGCGAAACAGGGGTGTACACTGAAGCTTTCTTT
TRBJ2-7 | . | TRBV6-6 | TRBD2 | CASSYSQREGEQYF | TGTGCCAGCAGTTACTCTCAGCGGGAGGGCGAGCAGTACTTC
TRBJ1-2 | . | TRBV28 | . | CASTSGGRTYGYTF | TGTGCCAGCACAAGCGGCGGCAGGACCTATGGCTACACCTTC
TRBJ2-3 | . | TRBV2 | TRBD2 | CASSEVAGVGTDTQYF | TGTGCCAGCAGTGAGGTAGCGGGAGTCGGCACAGATACGCAGTATTTT
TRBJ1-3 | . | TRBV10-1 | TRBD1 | CASTTGEIGNTIYF | TGCGCCAGTACGACAGGGGAGATTGGAAACACCATATATTTT
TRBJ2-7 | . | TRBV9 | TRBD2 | CASSPLADAYEQYF | TGTGCCAGCAGCCCTCTAGCGGATGCCTACGAGCAGTACTTC
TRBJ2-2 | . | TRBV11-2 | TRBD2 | CASRTTSGRTGELFF | TGTGCCAGCAGGACGACTAGCGGTAGGACCGGGGAGCTGTTTTTT
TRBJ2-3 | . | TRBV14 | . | CASSRQLLSTDTQYF | TGTGCCAGCAGCCGCCAGTTGCTTAGCACAGATACGCAGTATTTT
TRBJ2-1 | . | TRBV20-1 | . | CSASGYNEQFF | TGCAGTGCTTCCGGATACAATGAGCAGTTCTTC
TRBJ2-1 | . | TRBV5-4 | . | CASSWTVGNYNEQFF | TGTGCCAGCAGCTGGACGGTCGGGAACTACAATGAGCAGTTCTTC
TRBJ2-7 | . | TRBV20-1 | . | CSAGYEQYF | TGCAGTGCGGGATACGAGCAGTACTTC
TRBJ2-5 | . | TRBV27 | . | CASNSGGLGEETQYF | TGTGCCAGCAACTCCGGCGGACTCGGGGAAGAGACCCAGTACTTC
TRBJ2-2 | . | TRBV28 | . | CASSPSPPGELFF | TGTGCCAGCAGTCCTAGTCCACCCGGGGAGCTGTTTTTT
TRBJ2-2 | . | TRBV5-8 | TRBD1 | CASSRLQGTGELFF | TGTGCCAGCAGCAGATTACAGGGGACCGGGGAGCTGTTTTTT
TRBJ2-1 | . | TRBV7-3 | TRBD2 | CASSSPEVSGRAYEQFF | TGTGCCAGCAGCTCCCCTGAGGTGAGCGGGAGGGCCTATGAGCAGTTCTTC
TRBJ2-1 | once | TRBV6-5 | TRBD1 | CASSASGTGGQEQFF | TGTGCCAGCAGTGCGTCCGGGACAGGGGGTCAGGAGCAGTTCTTC